A selection of T cell receptor beta chains follows, all from one sample in a study of blood T cell repertoires in COVID-19. Generated by immunoSEQ multiplex PCR, the TCRdb table keeps only in-frame clones and is missing some. The sample lists some 150,000 clones, over 75% seen once, with more than 1% in the top ten. The sample consisted of PBMCs or T cells enriched from blood (not recorded which). Receptors were obtained from a woman aged 25 to 39 with acute COVID-19. Each CDR3 is given without its conserved first and last residue. The order of the fields is J gene, V gene, CDR3 protein.

J: TRBJ2-3; V: TRBV5-4; CDR3: ASSLQGSFSDTQY
J: TRBJ2-3; V: TRBV21-1; CDR3: ASSSPSHGKNSSTDTQY
J: TRBJ1-1; V: TRBV6-1; CDR3: ASSEGQGMNTEAF
J: TRBJ2-1; V: TRBV6-4; CDR3: ASSIGQGSNEQF
J: TRBJ1-2; V: TRBV12-2; CDR3: ASRVRRDSNYGYT
J: TRBJ2-7; V: TRBV13; CDR3: ASSLGTSGWGEQY
J: TRBJ1-2; V: TRBV2; CDR3: ASSEALVGWGAGGYT
J: TRBJ2-2; V: TRBV28; CDR3: AVGTSGTGELF
J: TRBJ2-1; V: TRBV6-5; CDR3: ATLPTSGTSDEQF
J: TRBJ2-6; V: TRBV4-3; CDR3: ASSQVPPAGANVLT
J: TRBJ2-1; V: TRBV6-4; CDR3: ASSRESSGSFLYEQF
J: TRBJ1-1; V: TRBV12-3/TRBV12-4; CDR3: ASSWGTDLEAF
J: TRBJ2-7; V: TRBV30; CDR3: AWSVVESTGSREQY
J: TRBJ2-5; V: TRBV3-1/TRBV3-2; CDR3: ASSQGASGELGETQY
J: TRBJ1-4; V: TRBV3-1/TRBV3-2; CDR3: ASSQWPPLTAEKLF
J: TRBJ2-7; V: TRBV4-3; CDR3: ASSQELGTSPYEQY
J: TRBJ2-7; V: TRBV10-3; CDR3: AISELEWASGDTRYEQY
J: TRBJ2-5; V: TRBV28; CDR3: ASSQTRVGAQY
J: TRBJ1-1; V: TRBV7-9; CDR3: ASSFATGGTEAF
J: TRBJ1-4; V: TRBV6-5; CDR3: ASRDRVYEKLF
J: TRBJ1-1; V: TRBV25-1; CDR3: ASSEAWIQGGDTEAF
J: TRBJ1-5; V: TRBV19; CDR3: ASSSAGTNQPQH
J: TRBJ2-3; V: TRBV9; CDR3: ASSARGQPVTDTQY
J: TRBJ1-2; V: TRBV2; CDR3: ASSYTGGGGYT
J: TRBJ2-2; V: TRBV28; CDR3: ASRPSGQRELF
J: TRBJ2-3; V: TRBV15; CDR3: ATSTGGANTQY
J: TRBJ1-4; V: TRBV28; CDR3: ASSFLAEKLF
J: TRBJ1-6; V: TRBV6-5; CDR3: ASSTAFKTPLH